This passage covers 2 T cell receptor beta chains from one sample sequenced in a study of blood T cell repertoires in COVID-19 (dated by TCRdb to the early 2020s). Libraries were made using the immunoSEQ multiplex PCR assay. This is the immuneACCESS table as TCRdb keeps it, with only in-frame sequences that have V and J called. A part of the clones is gone; compared with another copy, unresolved V genes explain less than half, and the rest is unexplained. This sample has roughly 150,000 clones in its table, and around 91% of those were observed once. 15% of the sample belongs to the ten largest clones. Sequenced input: peripheral blood. The receptors were sampled from a woman aged 40 to 50 with acute or convalescent COVID-19.

V and J are TRBV4-2 and TRBJ2-1; 8 nucleotides match TRBD1. Germline CDR1 and CDR2: LGHNA and YNFKEQ. The trim removed 1 base at V and 2 bases at J, leaving 4 bases unmatched. The CDR3 totals 16 residues. CDR3 bases: TGTGCCAGCAGCCAAGTAGCGGACAGGGCCTACAATGAGCAGTTCTTC. Translating gives CASSQVADRAYNEQFF.

The chain links TRBV6-5 to TRBJ1-4; 8 nucleotides align to TRBD1. This CDR3 contains 15 residues. Germline CDR1 MNHEY, CDR2 SVGAGI. Unmatched junction bases numbered 6, after V lost 2 bases and J lost 7 bases. CDR3 nucleotide sequence: TGTGCCAGCAGTTACGGGGGACAGGCCGGTGAAAAACTGTTTTTT. Amino acid sequence: CASSYGGQAGEKLFF.